The present TCR beta chain was sequenced within a study of siplizumab effects on memory and regulatory T cells (dated by TCRdb to about 2019). Study-wide context: The effect of the anti-CD2 antibody siplizumab on alloreactive T-cell subsets was examined in allogeneic mixed lymphocyte reactions constructed from human PBMCs. Paper-wide results and their limitations: Whether proliferating Tregs from siplizumab cultures actually had suppressive function was not functionally confirmed. Of the alloreactive CD4+ clones that could be mapped, the Treg-derived share averaged about 67% with siplizumab compared with approximately 25% in control reactions. For roughly 75-96% of proliferating CD4+ or CD8+ clones, no naive or memory phenotype could be assigned. Siplizumab significantly reduced the cumulative frequency of alloreactive sequences traceable to unstimulated CD4+ memory T cells. Because sequences at frequencies below about 10^-5 were poorly captured, only a minor fraction of alloreactive clones could be mapped back to unstimulated subsets. Compared with memory T cells, unstimulated naive T cells appeared more diverse, and naive cells seemed to make a substantial contribution to the alloresponse.

Comment on this clone: The clone's antigen remains unknown. No much larger clone exists at a distance of one base, and base qualities are not known.

TCRbeta CDR3 sequencing was performed on sorted unstimulated T cells and on proliferating T cells recovered from mixed lymphocyte reactions. Fresh whole blood from 9 to 11 HLA-typed healthy donors was used to isolate PBMCs. Unstimulated CD4+ regulatory T cells were FACS-sorted to map the origin of alloreactive clones. V is shortened by 3 bases, J by 7 bases, and the region joining them spans 9 bases. The germline V gene sets CDR1 to SGHAT and CDR2 to FQNNGV. The CDR3 spans 13 residues, from the cysteine through the phenylalanine. Only the CDR3 portion is preserved as DNA: 39 bases, with reading frame beginning at the first base. Libraries were constructed by the immunoSEQ multiplex PCR assay. The deep sequencing platform assayed about 90,000 TCR templates per sample. Genomic DNA extracted from sorted T cells was the material used for TCRbeta CDR3 sequencing. The paper's processing steps were these. Clonal analysis of TCRbeta CDR3 data was done in the R programming language. Comparing unstimulated samples against CFSE-low samples taken after the reaction was how alloreactive CD4+ and CD8+ clones were defined. By matching sequences to the repertoires of sorted unstimulated Treg and non-Treg cells, each alloreactive CD4+ clone was assigned a regulatory or non-regulatory origin. In TCRdb, the immuneACCESS table is reduced to in-frame sequences with V and J assigned. These tables do not hold every clone; where another copy was compared, an unresolved V gene accounts for under half, and the others remain unexplained. The V and J calls and the clone size are those of that table, but D and trimming were determined from the DNA. In this sample the table shows roughly 80,000 clones, about 87% of which occur a single time. Of the sample, more than 1.5% falls within the top ten clones.

Sequencing was performed on Tregs sorted from blood. The sequence derives from a human donor in good health. The V and J segments used are TRBV11-2 and TRBJ1-4, with no confidently assigned D gene. The sequence in DNA is TGTGCCAGCAGCTTCGATTATAGTGAAAAACTGTTTTTT. Its amino acids are CASSFDYSEKLFF.